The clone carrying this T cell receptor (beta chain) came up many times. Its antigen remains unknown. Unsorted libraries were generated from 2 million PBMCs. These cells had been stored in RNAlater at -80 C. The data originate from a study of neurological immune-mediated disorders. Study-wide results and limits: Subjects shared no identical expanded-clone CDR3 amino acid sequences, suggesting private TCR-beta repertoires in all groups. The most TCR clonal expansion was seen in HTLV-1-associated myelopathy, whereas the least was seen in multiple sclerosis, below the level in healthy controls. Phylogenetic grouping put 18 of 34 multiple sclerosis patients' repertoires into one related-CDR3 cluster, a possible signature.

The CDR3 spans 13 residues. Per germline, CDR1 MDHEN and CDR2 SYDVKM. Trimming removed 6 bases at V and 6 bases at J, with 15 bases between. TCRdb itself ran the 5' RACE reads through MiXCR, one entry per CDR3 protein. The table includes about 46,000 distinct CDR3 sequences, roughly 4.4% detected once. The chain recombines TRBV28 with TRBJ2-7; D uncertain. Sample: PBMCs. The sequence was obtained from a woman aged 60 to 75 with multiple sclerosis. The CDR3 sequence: CASSPGRPLEQYF. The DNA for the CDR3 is TGTGCCAGCAGCCCCGGTCGACCTCTCGAGCAGTACTTC.